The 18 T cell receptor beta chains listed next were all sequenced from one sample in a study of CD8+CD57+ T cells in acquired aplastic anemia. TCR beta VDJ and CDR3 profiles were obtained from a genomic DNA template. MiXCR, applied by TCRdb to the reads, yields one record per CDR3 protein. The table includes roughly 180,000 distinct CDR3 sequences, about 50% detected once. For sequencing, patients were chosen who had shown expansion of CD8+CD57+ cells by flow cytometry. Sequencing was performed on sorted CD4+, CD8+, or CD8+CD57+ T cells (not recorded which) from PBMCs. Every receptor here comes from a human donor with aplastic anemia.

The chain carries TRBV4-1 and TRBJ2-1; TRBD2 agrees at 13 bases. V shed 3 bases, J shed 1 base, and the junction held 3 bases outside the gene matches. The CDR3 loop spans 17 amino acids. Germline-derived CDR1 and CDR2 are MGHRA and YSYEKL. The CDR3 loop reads CASSHGLAGESYNEQFF. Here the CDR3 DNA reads TGCGCCAGCAGCCACGGACTAGCGGGAGAATCCTACAATGAGCAGTTCTTC.

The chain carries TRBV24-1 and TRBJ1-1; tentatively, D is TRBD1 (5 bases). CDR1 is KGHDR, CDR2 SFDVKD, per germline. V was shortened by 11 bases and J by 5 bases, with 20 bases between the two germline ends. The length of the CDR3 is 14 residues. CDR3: CASYPGGTRTEAFF. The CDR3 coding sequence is TGTGCCAGCTACCCGGGGGGAACAAGGACTGAAGCTTTCTTT.

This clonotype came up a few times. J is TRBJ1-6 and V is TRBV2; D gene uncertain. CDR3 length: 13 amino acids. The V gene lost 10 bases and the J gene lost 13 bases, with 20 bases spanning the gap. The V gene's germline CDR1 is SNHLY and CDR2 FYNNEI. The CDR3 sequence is CAKGNFQDSPLHF. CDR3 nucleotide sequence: TGTGCCAAAGGGAACTTTCAGGACTCTCCCCTCCACTTT.

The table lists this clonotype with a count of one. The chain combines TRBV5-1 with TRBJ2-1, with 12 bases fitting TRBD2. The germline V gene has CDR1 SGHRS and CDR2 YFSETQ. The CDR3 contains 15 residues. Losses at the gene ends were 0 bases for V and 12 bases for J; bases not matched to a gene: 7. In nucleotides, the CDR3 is TGCGCCAGCAGCTTGGATCCTAGCGGGAGGGCACCGCAGTTCTTC. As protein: CASSLDPSGRAPQFF.

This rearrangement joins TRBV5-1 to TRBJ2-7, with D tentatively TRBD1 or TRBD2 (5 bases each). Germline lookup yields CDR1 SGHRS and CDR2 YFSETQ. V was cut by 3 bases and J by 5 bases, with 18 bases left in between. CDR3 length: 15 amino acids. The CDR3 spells CASSSLGEGSNEQYF. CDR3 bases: TGCGCCAGCAGCTCCCTTGGTGAGGGGAGCAACGAGCAGTACTTC.

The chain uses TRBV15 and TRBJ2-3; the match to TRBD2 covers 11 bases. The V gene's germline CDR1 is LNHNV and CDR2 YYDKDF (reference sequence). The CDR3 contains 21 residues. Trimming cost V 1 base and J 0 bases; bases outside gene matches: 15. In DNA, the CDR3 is TGTGCCACCAGCAGAGGGTTGGGTAGCGGGGGGGGCAGTACTAGCACAGATACGCAGTATTTT. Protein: CATSRGLGSGGGSTSTDTQYF.

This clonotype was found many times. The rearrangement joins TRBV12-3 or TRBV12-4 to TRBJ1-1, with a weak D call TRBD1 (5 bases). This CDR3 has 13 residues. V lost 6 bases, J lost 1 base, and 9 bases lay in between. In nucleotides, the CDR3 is TGTGCCAGCAGGGGGACGGAGAACACTGAAGCTTTCTTT. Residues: CASRGTENTEAFF.

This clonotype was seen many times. CDR3 coding DNA: TGTGCCAGTAGCCGCGTGTGGGGGAGCACCGGGGAGCTGTTTTTT. Amino acid sequence: CASSRVWGSTGELFF. V gene TRBV19 combines with J gene TRBJ2-2; D is perhaps TRBD1 or TRBD2 (5 bases each). CDR3 length equals 15 residues. Trimming shortened V by 6 bases and J by 4 bases, and 15 bases separated the two germline ends. Looked up from germline, CDR1 is LNHDA and CDR2 is SQIVND (reference sequence).

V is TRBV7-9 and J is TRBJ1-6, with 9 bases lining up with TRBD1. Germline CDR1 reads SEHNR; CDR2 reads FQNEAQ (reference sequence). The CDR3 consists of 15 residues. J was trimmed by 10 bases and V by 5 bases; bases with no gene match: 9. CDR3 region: CASSPSGTGSSPLHF. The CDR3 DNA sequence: TGTGCCAGCAGCCCCTCCGGGACAGGGTCCTCACCCCTCCACTTT. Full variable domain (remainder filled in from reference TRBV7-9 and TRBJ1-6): DTGVSQNPRHKITKRGQNVTFRCDPISEHNRLYWYRQTLGQGPEFLTYFQNEAQLEKSRLLSDRFSAERPKGSFSTLEIQRTEQGDSAMYLCASSPSGTGSSPLHFGNGTRLTVT.

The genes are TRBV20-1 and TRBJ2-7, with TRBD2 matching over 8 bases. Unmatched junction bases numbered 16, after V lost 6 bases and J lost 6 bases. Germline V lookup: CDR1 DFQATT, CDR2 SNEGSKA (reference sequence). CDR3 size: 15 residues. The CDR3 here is CSASGVAGLGGEQYF. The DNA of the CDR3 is TGCAGTGCCAGCGGGGTAGCGGGGCTGGGAGGCGAGCAGTACTTC.

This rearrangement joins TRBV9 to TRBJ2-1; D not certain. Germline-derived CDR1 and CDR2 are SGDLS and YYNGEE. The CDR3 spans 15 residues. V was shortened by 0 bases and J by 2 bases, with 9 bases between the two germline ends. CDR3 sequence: CASSVASATYNEQFF. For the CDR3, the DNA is TGTGCCAGCAGCGTAGCCAGCGCTACCTACAATGAGCAGTTCTTC.

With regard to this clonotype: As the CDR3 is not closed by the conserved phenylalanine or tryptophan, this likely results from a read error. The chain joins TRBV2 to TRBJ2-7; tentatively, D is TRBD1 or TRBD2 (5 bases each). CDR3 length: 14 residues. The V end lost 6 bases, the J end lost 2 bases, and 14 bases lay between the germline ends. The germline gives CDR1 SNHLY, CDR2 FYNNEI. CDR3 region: CASRRAVGAYEQYL. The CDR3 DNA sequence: TGTGCCAGCAGGCGGGCGGTGGGGGCCTACGAGCAGTACCTC.

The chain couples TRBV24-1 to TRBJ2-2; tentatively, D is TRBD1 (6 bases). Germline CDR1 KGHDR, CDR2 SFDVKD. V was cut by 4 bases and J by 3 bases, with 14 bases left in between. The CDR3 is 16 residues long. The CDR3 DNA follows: TGTGCCACCAGTGACTCCACGGGACAATACACCGGGGAGCTGTTTTTT. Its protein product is CATSDSTGQYTGELFF.

CDR3 loop: CASSPTGTGDTGELFF. CDR3 DNA sequence: TGCGCCAGCAGCCCAACCGGGACAGGGGACACCGGGGAGCTGTTTTTT. The chain has TRBV5-1 and TRBJ2-2; TRBD1 agrees at 10 bases. Germline assignment: CDR1 SGHRS and CDR2 YFSETQ. The CDR3 has 16 amino acids. Trimming removed 4 bases from V and 3 bases from J; junction bases left unmatched: 6.

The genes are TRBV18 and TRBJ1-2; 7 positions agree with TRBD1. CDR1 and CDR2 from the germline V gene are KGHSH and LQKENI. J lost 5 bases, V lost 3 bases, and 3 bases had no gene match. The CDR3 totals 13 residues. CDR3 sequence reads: CASSPPTGYGYTF. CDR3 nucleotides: TGTGCCAGCTCACCCCCGACAGGGTATGGCTACACCTTC. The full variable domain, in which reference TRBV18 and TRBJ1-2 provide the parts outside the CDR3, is NAGVMQNPRHLVRRRGQEARLRCSPMKGHSHVYWYRQLPEEGLKFMVYLQKENIIDESGMPKERFSAEFPKEGPSILRIQQVVRGDSAAYFCASSPPTGYGYTFGSGTRLTVV.

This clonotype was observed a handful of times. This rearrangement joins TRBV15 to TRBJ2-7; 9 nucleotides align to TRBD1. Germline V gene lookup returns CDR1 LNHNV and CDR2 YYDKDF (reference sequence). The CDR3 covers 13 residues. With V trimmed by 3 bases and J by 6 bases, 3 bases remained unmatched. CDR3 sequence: CATSSGQGREQYF. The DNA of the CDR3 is TGTGCCACCAGCAGTGGACAGGGGCGCGAGCAGTACTTC. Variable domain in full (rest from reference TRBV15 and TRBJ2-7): DAMVIQNPRYQVTQFGKPVTLSCSQTLNHNVMYWYQQKSSQAPKLLFHYYDKDFNNEADTPDNFQSRRPNTSFCFLDIRSPGLGDTAMYLCATSSGQGREQYFGPGTRLTVT.

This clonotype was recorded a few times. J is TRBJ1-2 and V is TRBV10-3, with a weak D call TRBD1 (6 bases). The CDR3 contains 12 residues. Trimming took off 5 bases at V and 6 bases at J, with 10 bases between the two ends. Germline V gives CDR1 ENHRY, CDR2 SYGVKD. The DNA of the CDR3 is TGTGCCATCAGTCTACAGGGAAATGGCTACACCTTC. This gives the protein CAISLQGNGYTF.

CDR3 nucleotide sequence: TGCAGTGCTAGAGAAACAGGTGAAAAACTGTTTTTT. This codes for CSARETGEKLFF. V and J are TRBV20-1 and TRBJ1-4; TRBD1 is a possible D gene (5 bases). The V end lost 0 bases, the J end lost 7 bases, and 6 bases lay between the germline ends. The CDR3 contains 12 residues. CDR1 DFQATT and CDR2 SNEGSKA come from the germline V gene (reference sequence).